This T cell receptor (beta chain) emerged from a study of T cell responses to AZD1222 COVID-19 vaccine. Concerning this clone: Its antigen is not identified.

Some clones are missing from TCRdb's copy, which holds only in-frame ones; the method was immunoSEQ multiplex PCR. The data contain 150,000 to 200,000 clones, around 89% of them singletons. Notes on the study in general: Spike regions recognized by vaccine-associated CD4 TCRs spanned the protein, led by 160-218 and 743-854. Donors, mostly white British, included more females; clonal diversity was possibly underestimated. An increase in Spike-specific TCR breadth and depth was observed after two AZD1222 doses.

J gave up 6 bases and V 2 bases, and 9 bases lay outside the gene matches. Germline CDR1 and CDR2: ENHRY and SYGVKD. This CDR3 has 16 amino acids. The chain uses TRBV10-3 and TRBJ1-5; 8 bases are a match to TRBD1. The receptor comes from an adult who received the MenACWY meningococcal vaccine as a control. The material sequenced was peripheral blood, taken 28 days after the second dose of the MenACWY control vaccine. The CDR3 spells CAISEKRGQGSQPQHF. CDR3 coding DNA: TGTGCCATCAGTGAGAAGCGTGGACAGGGCAGTCAGCCCCAGCATTTT.